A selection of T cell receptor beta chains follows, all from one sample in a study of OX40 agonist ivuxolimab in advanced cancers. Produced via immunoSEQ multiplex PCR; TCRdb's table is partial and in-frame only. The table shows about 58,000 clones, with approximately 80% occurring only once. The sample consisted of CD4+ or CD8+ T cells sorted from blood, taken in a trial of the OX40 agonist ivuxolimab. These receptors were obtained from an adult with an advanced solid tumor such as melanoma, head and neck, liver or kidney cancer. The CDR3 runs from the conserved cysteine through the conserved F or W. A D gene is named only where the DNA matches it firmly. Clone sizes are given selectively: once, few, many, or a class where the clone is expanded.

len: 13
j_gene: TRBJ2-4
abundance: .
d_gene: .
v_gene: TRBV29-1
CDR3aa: CSVAQGWENIQYF
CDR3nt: TGCAGCGTTGCACAGGGTTGGGAAAACATTCAGTACTTC

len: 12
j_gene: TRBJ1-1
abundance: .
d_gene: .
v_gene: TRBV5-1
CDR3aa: CASSLGVAEAFF
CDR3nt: TGCGCCAGCAGCTTGGGGGTGGCTGAAGCTTTCTTT

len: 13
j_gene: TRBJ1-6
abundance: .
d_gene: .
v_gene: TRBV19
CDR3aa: CASSRQYNSPLHF
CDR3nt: TGTGCCAGTAGTAGACAGTATAATTCACCCCTCCACTTT

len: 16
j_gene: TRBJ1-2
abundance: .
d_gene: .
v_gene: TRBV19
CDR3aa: CASTPRGGVLSYGYTF
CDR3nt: TGTGCCAGTACTCCGAGGGGAGGGGTCCTTTCCTATGGCTACACCTTC

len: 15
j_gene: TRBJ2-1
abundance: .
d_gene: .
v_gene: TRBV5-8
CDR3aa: CASSLGGPRYNEQFF
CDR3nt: TGTGCCAGCAGCTTGGGCGGGCCCAGATACAATGAGCAGTTCTTC

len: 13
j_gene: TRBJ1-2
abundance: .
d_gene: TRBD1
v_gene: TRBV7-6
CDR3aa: CASSQSGTDGYTF
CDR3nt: TGTGCCAGCAGCCAAAGTGGGACAGATGGCTACACCTTC

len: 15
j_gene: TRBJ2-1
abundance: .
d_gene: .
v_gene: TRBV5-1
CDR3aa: CASSFHGSAGNEQFF
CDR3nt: TGCGCCAGCAGCTTCCACGGGAGTGCTGGGAATGAGCAGTTCTTC

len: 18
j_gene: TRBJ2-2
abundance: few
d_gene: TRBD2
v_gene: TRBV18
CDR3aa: CASSSGLAGLKNTGELFF
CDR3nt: TGTGCCAGCTCCTCCGGACTAGCGGGTCTAAAGAACACCGGGGAGCTGTTTTTT

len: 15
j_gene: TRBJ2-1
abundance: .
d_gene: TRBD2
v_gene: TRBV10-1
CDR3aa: CASSDGVAGFNEQFF
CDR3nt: TGCGCCAGCAGTGATGGTGTAGCGGGGTTCAATGAGCAGTTCTTC

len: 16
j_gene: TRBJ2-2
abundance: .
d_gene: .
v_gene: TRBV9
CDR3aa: CASSVGPSPNTGELFF
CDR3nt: TGTGCCAGCAGCGTAGGGCCCAGCCCGAACACCGGGGAGCTGTTTTTT

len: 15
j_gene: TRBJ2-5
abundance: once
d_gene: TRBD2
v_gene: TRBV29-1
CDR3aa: CSVESLAGAQETQYF
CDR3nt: TGCAGCGTTGAAAGTCTAGCGGGAGCCCAAGAGACCCAGTACTTC

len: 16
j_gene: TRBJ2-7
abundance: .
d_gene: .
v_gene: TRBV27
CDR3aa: CASSRNPGPLSYEQYF
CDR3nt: TGTGCCAGCAGTAGAAACCCGGGACCTCTCTCCTACGAGCAGTACTTC

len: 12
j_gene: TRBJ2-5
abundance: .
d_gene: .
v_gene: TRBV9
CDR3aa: CASSAGGETQYF
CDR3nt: TGTGCCAGCAGCGCTGGAGGAGAGACCCAGTACTTC

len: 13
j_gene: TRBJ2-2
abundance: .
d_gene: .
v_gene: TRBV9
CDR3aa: CASSYIYTGELFF
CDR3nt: TGTGCCAGCAGTTACATCTATACCGGGGAGCTGTTTTTT

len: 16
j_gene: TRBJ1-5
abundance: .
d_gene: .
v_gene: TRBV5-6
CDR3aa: CASRSRGILSNQPQHF
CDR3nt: TGTGCCAGCAGGTCCAGGGGCATCCTTAGCAATCAGCCCCAGCATTTT

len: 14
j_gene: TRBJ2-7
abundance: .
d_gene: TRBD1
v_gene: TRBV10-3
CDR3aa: CAIKGQGGDYEQYF
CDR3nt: TGTGCCATCAAGGGACAGGGCGGCGACTACGAGCAGTACTTC

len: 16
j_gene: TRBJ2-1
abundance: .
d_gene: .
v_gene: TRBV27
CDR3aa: CATPGGRESSYNEQFF
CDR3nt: TGTGCCACCCCAGGGGGGCGGGAGAGCTCCTACAATGAGCAGTTCTTC

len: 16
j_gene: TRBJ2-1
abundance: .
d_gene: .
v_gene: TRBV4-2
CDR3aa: CASSQELRARPNEQFF
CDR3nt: TGTGCCAGCAGCCAAGAACTGAGGGCCCGGCCCAATGAGCAGTTCTTC

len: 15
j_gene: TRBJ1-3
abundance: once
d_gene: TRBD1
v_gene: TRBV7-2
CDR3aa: CASSRDRGSGNTIYF
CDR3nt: TGTGCCAGCAGCCGGGACAGGGGTTCTGGAAACACCATATATTTT

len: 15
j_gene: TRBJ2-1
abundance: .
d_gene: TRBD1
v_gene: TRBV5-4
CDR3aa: CASIPGQGSYNEQFF
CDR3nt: TGTGCCAGCATACCGGGACAGGGCTCCTACAATGAGCAGTTCTTC

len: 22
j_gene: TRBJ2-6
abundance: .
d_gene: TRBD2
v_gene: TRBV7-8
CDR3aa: CASSSRAPYSTSGIYGANVLTF
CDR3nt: TGTGCCAGCAGCTCCCGGGCCCCTTATTCGACTAGCGGGATCTATGGGGCCAACGTCCTGACTTTC

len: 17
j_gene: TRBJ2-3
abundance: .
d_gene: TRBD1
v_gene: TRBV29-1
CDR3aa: CSVAHHVVPGQGDTQYF
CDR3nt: TGCAGCGTTGCCCACCATGTAGTCCCGGGACAGGGGGATACGCAGTATTTT

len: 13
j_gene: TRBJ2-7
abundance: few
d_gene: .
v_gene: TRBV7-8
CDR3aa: CASSADSPNKQYF
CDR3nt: TGTGCCAGCAGCGCCGACAGCCCCAATAAGCAGTACTTC

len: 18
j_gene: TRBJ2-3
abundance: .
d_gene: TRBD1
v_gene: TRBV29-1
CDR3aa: CSVLPRRGPKRSTDTQYF
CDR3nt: TGCAGCGTTCTCCCCCGCAGGGGGCCCAAGCGGAGCACAGATACGCAGTATTTT

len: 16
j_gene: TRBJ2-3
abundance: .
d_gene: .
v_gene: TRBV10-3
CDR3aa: CAISDRVVLVSDTQYF
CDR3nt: TGTGCCATCAGTGACCGAGTAGTACTGGTGTCAGATACGCAGTATTTT

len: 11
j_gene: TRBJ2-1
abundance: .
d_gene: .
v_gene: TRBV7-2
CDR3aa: CASALNNEQFF
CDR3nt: TGTGCCAGCGCCCTAAACAATGAGCAGTTCTTC

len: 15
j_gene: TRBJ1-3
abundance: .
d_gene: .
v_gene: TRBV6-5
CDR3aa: CASMGAMSSGNTIYF
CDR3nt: TGTGCCAGCATGGGGGCGATGAGCTCTGGAAACACCATATATTTT

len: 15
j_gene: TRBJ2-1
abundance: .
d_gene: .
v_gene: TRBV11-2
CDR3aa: CASSLGTHSYNEQFF
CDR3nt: TGTGCCAGCAGCTTAGGGACCCACTCCTACAATGAGCAGTTCTTC

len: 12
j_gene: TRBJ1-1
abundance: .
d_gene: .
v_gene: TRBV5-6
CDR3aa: CASSLLADEAFF
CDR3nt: TGTGCCAGCAGCTTGTTGGCGGATGAAGCTTTCTTT

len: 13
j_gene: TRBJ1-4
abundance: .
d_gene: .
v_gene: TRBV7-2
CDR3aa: CASSLGRNEKLFF
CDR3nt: TGTGCCAGCAGCCTTGGACGGAATGAAAAACTGTTTTTT

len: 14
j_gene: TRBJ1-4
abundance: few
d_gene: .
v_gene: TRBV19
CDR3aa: CASSIPAPNEKLFF
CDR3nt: TGTGCCAGTAGTATCCCAGCCCCTAATGAAAAACTGTTTTTT

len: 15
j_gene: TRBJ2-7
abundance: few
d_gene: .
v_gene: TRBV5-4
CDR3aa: CASSLDGGRAYEQYF
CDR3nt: TGTGCCAGCAGCTTGGACGGGGGCAGGGCCTACGAGCAGTACTTC

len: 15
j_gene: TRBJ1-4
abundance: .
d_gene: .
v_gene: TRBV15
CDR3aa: CATSNGLGANEKLFF
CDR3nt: TGTGCCACCAGCAACGGGTTGGGAGCTAATGAAAAACTGTTTTTT

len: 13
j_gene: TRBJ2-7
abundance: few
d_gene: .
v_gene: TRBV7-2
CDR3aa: CASSLQLRGEQYF
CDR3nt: TGTGCCAGCAGCTTACAGCTTCGAGGGGAGCAGTACTTC

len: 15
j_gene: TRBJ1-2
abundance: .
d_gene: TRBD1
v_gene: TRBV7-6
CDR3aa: CASSPRDRESYGYTF
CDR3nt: TGTGCCAGCAGCCCCCGGGACAGGGAGTCTTATGGCTACACCTTC

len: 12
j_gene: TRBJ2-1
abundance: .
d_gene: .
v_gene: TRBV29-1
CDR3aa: CSVEEGWDEQFF
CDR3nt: TGCAGCGTTGAGGAGGGGTGGGATGAGCAGTTCTTC

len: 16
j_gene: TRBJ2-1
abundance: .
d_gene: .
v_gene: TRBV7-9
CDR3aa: CASSLDRGDRYNEQFF
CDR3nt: TGTGCCAGCAGCTTAGATAGGGGGGATAGGTACAATGAGCAGTTCTTC

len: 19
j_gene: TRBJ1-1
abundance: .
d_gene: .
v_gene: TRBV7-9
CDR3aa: CASSVSRESPQAPNTEAFF
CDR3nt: TGTGCCAGCAGCGTTTCCCGGGAGTCTCCTCAGGCCCCTAACACTGAAGCTTTCTTT

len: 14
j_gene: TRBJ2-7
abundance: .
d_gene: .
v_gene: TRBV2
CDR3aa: CASSEGPTPYEQYF
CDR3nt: TGTGCCAGCAGTGAGGGACCTACTCCTTACGAGCAGTACTTC

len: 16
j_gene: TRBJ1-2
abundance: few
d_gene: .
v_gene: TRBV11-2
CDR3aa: CASSPDGSAPNYGYTF
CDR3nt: TGTGCCAGCAGCCCCGACGGCTCCGCGCCTAACTATGGCTACACCTTC

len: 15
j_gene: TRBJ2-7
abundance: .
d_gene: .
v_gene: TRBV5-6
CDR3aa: CASSLSWGRSYEQYF
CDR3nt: TGTGCCAGCAGCTTGTCCTGGGGGCGTTCCTACGAGCAGTACTTC

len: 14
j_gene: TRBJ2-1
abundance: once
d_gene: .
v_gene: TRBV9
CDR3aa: CASSVSDNYNEQFF
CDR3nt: TGTGCCAGCAGCGTCTCGGACAACTACAATGAGCAGTTCTTC

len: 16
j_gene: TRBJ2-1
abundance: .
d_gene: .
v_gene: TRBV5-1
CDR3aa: CASSLSHSGSYNEQFF
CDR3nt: TGCGCCAGCAGCTTGTCTCATAGCGGTTCCTACAATGAGCAGTTCTTC

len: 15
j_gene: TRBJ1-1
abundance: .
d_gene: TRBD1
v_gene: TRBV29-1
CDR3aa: CSVADRANGVAEAFF
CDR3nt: TGCAGCGTTGCGGACAGGGCTAATGGAGTGGCTGAAGCTTTCTTT

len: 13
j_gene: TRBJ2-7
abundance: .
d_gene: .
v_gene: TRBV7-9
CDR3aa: CASSLGQVGEQYF
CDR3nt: TGTGCCAGCAGCTTAGGACAGGTCGGCGAGCAGTACTTC

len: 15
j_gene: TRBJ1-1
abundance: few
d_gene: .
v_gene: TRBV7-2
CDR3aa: CASSFAGLGNTEAFF
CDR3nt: TGTGCCAGCAGCTTCGCAGGGTTGGGGAACACTGAAGCTTTCTTT

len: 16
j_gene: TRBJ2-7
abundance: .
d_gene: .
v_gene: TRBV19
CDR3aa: CASSIDRTLAENEQYF
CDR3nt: TGTGCCAGTAGTATAGATCGGACTCTGGCGGAAAACGAGCAGTACTTC

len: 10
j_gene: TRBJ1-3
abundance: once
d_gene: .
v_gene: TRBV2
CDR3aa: CASSGNTIYF
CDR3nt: TGTGCCAGCAGTGGAAACACCATATATTTT

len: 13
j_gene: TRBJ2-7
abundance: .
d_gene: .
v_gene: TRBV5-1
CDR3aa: CASSLEVGYEQYF
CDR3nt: TGCGCCAGCAGCTTGGAGGTCGGGTACGAGCAGTACTTC

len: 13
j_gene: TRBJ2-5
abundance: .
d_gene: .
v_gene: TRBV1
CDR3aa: CTSSLGYEETQYF
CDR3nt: TGCACCAGCAGCCTAGGGTACGAAGAGACCCAGTACTTC

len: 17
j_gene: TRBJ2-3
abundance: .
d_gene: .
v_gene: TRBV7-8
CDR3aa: CASSLVWWATSTDTQYF
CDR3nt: TGTGCCAGCAGCTTAGTTTGGTGGGCAACTAGCACAGATACGCAGTATTTT

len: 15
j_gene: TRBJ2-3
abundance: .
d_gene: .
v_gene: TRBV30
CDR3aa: CAWSPNLVRTDTQYF
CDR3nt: TGTGCCTGGAGCCCTAACCTCGTTCGCACAGATACGCAGTATTTT